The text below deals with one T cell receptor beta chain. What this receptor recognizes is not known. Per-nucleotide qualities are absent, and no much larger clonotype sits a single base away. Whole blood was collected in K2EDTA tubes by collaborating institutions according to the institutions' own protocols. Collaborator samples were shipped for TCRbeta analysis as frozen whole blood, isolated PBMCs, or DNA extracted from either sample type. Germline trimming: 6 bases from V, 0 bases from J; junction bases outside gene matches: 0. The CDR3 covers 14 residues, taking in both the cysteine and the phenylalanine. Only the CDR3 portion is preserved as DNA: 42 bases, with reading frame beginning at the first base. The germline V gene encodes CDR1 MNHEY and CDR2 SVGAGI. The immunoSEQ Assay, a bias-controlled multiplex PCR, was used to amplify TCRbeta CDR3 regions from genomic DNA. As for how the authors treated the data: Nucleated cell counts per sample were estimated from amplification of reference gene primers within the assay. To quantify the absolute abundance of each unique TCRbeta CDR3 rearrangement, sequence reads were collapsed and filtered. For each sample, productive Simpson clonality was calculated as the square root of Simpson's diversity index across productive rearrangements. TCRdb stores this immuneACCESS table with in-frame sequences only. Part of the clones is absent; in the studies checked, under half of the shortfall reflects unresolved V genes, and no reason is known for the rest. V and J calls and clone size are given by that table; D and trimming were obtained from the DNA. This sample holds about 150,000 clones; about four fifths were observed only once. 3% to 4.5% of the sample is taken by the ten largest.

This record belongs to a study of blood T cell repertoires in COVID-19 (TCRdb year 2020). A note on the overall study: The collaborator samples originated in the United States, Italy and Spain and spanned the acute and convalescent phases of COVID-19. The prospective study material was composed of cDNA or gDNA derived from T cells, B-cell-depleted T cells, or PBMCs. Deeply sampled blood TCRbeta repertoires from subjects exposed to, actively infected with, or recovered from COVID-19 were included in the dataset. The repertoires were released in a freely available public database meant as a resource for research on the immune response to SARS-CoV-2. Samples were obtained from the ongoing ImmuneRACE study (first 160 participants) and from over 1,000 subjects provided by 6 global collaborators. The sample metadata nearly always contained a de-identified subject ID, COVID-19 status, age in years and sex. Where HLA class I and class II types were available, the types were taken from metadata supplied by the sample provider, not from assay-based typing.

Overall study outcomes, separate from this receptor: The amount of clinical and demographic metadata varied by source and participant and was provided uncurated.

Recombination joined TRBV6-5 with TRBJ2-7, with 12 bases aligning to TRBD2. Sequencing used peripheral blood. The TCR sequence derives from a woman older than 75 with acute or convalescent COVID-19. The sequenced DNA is TGTGCCAGCAGGGGACTAGCGGGCTCCTACGAGCAGTACTTC. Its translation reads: CASRGLAGSYEQYF.